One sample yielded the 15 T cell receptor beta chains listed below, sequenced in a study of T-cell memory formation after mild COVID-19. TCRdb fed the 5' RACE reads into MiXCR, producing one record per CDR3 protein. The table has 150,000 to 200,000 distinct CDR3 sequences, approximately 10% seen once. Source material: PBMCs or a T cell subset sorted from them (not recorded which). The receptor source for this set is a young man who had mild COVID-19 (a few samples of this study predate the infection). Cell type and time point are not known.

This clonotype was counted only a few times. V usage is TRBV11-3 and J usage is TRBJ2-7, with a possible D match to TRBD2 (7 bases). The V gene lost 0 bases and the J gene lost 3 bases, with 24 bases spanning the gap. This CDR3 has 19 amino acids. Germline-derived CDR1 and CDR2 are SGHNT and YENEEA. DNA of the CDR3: TGTGCCAGCAGCTTAGATCCCCGGAGGGGGGGACGGCATAGCTACGAGCAGTACTTC. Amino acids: CASSLDPRRGGRHSYEQYF.

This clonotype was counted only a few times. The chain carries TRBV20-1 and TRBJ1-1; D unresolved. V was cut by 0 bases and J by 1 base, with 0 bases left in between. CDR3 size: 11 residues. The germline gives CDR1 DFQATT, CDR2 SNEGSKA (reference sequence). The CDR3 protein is CSARENTEAFF. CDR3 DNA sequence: TGCAGTGCTAGAGAGAACACTGAAGCTTTCTTT.

CDR3 protein: CSVVSGYDQPQHF. Written as DNA, the CDR3 is TGCAGCGTTGTGTCGGGGTACGATCAGCCCCAGCATTTT. The chain has TRBV29-1 and TRBJ1-5; D remains unclear. The CDR3 has 13 amino acids. V was pared by 4 bases and J by 5 bases, with 12 bases between. Looked up from germline, CDR1 is SQVTM and CDR2 is ANQGSEA.

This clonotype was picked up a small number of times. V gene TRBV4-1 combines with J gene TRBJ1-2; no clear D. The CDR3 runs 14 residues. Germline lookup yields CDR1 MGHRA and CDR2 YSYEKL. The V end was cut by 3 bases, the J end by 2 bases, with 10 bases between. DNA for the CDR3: TGCGCCAGCAGCCACGAGGCAGGCAACTATGGCTACACCTTC. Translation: CASSHEAGNYGYTF.

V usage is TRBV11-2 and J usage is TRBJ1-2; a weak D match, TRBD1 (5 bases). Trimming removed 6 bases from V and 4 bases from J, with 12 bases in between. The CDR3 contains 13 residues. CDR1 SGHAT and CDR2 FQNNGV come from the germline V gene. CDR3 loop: CASRRGQAYGYTF. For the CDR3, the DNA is TGTGCCAGCAGACGAGGACAAGCCTATGGCTACACCTTC.

The CDR3 loop reads CASSRGAGGSGSYTQYF. The CDR3 DNA sequence: TGCGCCAGCAGTCGGGGGGCCGGGGGTAGCGGTTCATATACGCAGTATTTT. This chain joins TRBV10-1 and TRBJ2-3, with D tentatively TRBD2 (7 bases). Germline V gene lookup returns CDR1 WNHNN and CDR2 SYGVQD (reference sequence). The V end lost 5 bases, the J end lost 7 bases, and 25 bases lay between the germline ends. This CDR3 is built from 17 residues.

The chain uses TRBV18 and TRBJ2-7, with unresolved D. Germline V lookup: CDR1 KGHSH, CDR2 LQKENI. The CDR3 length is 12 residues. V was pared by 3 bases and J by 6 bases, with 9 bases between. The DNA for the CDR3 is TGTGCCAGCTCACCGGGCGCCCTCGAGCAGTACGTC. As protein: CASSPGALEQYV.

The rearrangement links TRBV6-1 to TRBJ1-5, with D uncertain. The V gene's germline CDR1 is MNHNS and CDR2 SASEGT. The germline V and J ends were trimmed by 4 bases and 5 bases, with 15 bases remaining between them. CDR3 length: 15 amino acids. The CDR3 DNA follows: TGTGCCAGCAGTGCGCCGACCCCGTCGGATCAGCCCCAGCATTTT. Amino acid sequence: CASSAPTPSDQPQHF.

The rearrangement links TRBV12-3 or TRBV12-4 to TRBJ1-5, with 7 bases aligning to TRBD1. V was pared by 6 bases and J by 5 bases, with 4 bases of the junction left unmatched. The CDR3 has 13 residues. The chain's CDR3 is CASRMTGYQPQHF. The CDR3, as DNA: TGTGCCAGCAGGATGACAGGGTATCAGCCCCAGCATTTT.

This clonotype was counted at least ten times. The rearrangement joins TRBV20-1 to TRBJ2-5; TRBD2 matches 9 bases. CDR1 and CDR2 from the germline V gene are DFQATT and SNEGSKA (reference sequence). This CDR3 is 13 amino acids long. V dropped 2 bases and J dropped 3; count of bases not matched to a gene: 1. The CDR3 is CSARPSGKETQYF. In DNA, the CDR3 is TGCAGTGCTAGACCTAGCGGGAAAGAGACCCAGTACTTC.

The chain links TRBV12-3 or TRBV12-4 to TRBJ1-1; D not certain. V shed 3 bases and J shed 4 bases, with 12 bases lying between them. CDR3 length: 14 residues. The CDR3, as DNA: TGTGCCAGCAGTTTGGTCACGGGTATCACTGAAGCTTTCTTT. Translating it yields CASSLVTGITEAFF.

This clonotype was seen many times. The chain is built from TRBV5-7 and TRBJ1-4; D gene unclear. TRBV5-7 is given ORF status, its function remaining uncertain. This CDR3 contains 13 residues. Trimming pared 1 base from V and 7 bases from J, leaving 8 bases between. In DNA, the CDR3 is TGTGCCAGCAGCTTGAAAGGGTGTGAAAAACTGTTTTTT. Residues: CASSLKGCEKLFF.

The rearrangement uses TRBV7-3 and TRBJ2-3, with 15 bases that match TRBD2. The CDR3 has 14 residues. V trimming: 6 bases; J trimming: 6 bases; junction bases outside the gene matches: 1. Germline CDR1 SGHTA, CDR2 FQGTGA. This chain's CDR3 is CASSGTSGGDTQYF. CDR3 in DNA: TGTGCCAGCAGTGGGACTAGCGGGGGGGATACGCAGTATTTT.

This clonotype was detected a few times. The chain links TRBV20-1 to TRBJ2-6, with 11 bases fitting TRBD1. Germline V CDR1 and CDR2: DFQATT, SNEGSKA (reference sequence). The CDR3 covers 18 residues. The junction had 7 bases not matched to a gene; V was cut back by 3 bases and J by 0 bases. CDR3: CSASAGQGAPSGANVLTF. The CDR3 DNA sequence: TGCAGTGCTAGCGCCGGACAGGGGGCTCCCTCTGGGGCCAACGTCCTGACTTTC.

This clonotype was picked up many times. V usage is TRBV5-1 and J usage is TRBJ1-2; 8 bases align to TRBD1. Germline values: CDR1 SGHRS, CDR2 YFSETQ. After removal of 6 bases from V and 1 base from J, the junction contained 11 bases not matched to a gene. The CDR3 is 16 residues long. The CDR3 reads CASKSLAGGNNYGYTF. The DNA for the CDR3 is TGCGCCAGCAAGTCTCTGGCAGGGGGCAATAACTATGGCTACACCTTC.